This passage covers 31 T cell receptor beta chains from one sample sequenced in a study of T cell repertoires in cytomegalovirus infection. No antigen is known for these receptors. Each CDR3 protein gets one entry after TCRdb re-called the reads with MiXCR. The sample carries about 270,000 distinct CDR3 sequences, around 20% recorded once. Sequencing used cultured PBMCs, obtained from culture after CMV antigen stimulation. Receptor source: a human donor in good health (CMV status not recorded). Some clones in this sample may be carry-over from other donors' samples.

Ten or more counts support this clonotype. The CDR3 loop is CASSGAAGQYGYTF. For the CDR3, the DNA is TGTGCCAGCAGCGGAGCGGCAGGGCAGTATGGCTACACCTTC. The rearrangement joins TRBV7-6 to TRBJ1-2; a possible D gene is TRBD1 (5 bases). The CDR3 is 14 amino acids. Germline CDR1 and CDR2: SGHVS and FNYEAQ. V gave up 5 bases and J gave up 5 bases, with 15 bases separating them. Based on the CDR3 plus reference TRBV7-6 and TRBJ1-2, the full variable domain is GAGVSQSPRYKVTKRGQDVALRCDPISGHVSLYWYRQALGQGPEFLTYFNYEAQQDKSGLPNDRFSAERPEGSISTLTIQRTEQRDSAMYRCASSGAAGQYGYTFGSGTRLTVV.

This clonotype was counted between two and nine times. The rearrangement joins TRBV28 to TRBJ2-1; D gene unclear. The CDR3 runs 13 residues. Germline CDR1 and CDR2: MDHEN and SYDVKM. Trimming cost V 4 bases and J 0 bases, with 4 bases left between them. The CDR3 region is CASSSPSYNEQFF. For the CDR3, the DNA is TGTGCCAGCAGTTCACCCTCCTACAATGAGCAGTTCTTC.

There are a few counts of this clonotype. The chain couples TRBV7-6 to TRBJ2-7, with 13 bases lining up with TRBD2. Trimming at V came to 5 bases and at J to 5 bases, leaving 3 bases not matched to a gene. In germline, CDR1 is SGHVS, CDR2 FNYEAQ. This CDR3 contains 14 residues. CDR3 region: CASSTGLAGDEQYF. The CDR3 DNA sequence: TGTGCCAGCAGCACAGGACTAGCGGGGGACGAGCAGTACTTC.

This clonotype was observed many times. The V and J genes are TRBV6-2 or TRBV6-3 and TRBJ1-5; the D gene is possibly TRBD1 (5 bases). Between the trimmed V and J ends, which lost 6 bases and 1 base, there was a span of 19 bases. This CDR3 is 17 amino acids long. Germline V gene sequence: CDR1 MNHEY, CDR2 SVGEGT. This CDR3 reads CASSPGQDTSSNQPQHF. The CDR3 bases are TGTGCCAGCAGCCCCGGACAAGACACATCAAGCAATCAGCCCCAGCATTTT.

The V and J genes are TRBV7-9 and TRBJ2-5; D might be TRBD1 or TRBD2, each matching 6 bases. The CDR3 runs 16 residues. Germline V gene sequence: CDR1 SEHNR, CDR2 FQNEAQ (reference sequence). With 3 bases removed from V and 1 base from J, the gap between germline ends came to 15 bases. CDR3: CASSLAGHLPQETQYF. Here the CDR3 DNA reads TGTGCCAGCAGCTTGGCGGGACACCTACCCCAAGAGACCCAGTACTTC.

This clonotype was picked up many times. This chain joins TRBV7-2 and TRBJ1-2; TRBD1 matches at 7 bases. Germline values: CDR1 SGHTA, CDR2 FQGNSA. The CDR3 contains 13 residues. The trim removed 5 bases at V and 4 bases at J, leaving 4 bases unmatched. The CDR3 region is CASSPGQTYGYTF. The CDR3 bases are TGTGCCAGCAGCCCGGGACAGACCTATGGCTACACCTTC.

This clonotype appeared a few times. The chain carries TRBV20-1 and TRBJ2-1, with D hard to call. The CDR3 extends over 14 amino acids. V lost 3 bases, J lost 4 bases, and 13 bases lay in between. CDR1 and CDR2 from the germline V gene are DFQATT and SNEGSKA (reference sequence). CDR3 sequence (DNA): TGCAGTGCTAGGTCCATAAACTTTTACAATGAGCAGTTCTTC. Its protein product is CSARSINFYNEQFF.

This clonotype was found once. CDR3 nucleotide sequence: TGTGCCAGCAGTTTCTGGACAGACAGTAACGAGCAGTACTTC. This translates into CASSFWTDSNEQYF. This sequence joins TRBV12-3 or TRBV12-4 and TRBJ2-7; the D gene is possibly TRBD1 (6 bases). Trimming cost V 3 bases and J 5 bases, with 14 bases left between them. The CDR3 consists of 14 residues.

CDR3 in amino acids: CASSPGLVTSSYNEQFF. The DNA of the CDR3 is TGCGCCAGCAGCCCCGGACTAGTCACTAGCTCCTACAATGAGCAGTTCTTC. The chain carries TRBV5-1 and TRBJ2-1; TRBD2 matches at 7 bases. V shed 4 bases, J shed 0 bases, and the junction held 10 bases outside the gene matches. The CDR3 spans 17 residues. The germline V gene encodes CDR1 SGHRS and CDR2 YFSETQ.

The rearrangement uses TRBV28 and TRBJ1-1, with D maybe TRBD1 (5 bases). The ends were cut back, 7 bases at V and 4 bases at J, with 16 bases in the middle. The V gene's germline CDR1 is MDHEN and CDR2 SYDVKM. The CDR3 runs to 14 residues. The CDR3 coding sequence is TGTGCCAGCACCTATATATCAAGGGGCACTGAAGCTTTCTTT. Translated: CASTYISRGTEAFF.

This clonotype was counted many times. The J gene is TRBJ1-1, the V gene TRBV7-9, with D uncertain. V was clipped by 4 bases and J by 3 bases, with 9 bases between them. This CDR3 contains 13 residues. Germline V lookup: CDR1 SEHNR, CDR2 FQNEAQ (reference sequence). The CDR3 DNA sequence: TGTGCCAGCAGCTCCCCCTTGGACACTGAAGCTTTCTTT. Protein sequence: CASSSPLDTEAFF.

The chain is built from TRBV4-1 and TRBJ2-5; D may match TRBD1 or TRBD2 (5 bases each). The CDR3 length is 17 residues. In germline, CDR1 is MGHRA, CDR2 YSYEKL. Trimming removed 2 bases at V and 7 bases at J, with 23 bases between. In nucleotides, the CDR3 is TGCGCCAGCAGCCAATCACCGCGGACCGGGGCAGATGGGACCCAGTACTTC. The encoded protein is CASSQSPRTGADGTQYF.

At least ten counts were recorded for this clonotype. V is TRBV7-2 and J is TRBJ2-7; 7 bases line up with TRBD2. Unmatched junction bases numbered 14, after V lost 7 bases and J lost 5 bases. Germline V gene data show CDR1 as SGHTA and CDR2 as FQGNSA. This CDR3 has 15 amino acids. The CDR3 loop is CASNRRGGSFNEQYF. The DNA of the CDR3 is TGTGCCAGCAACCGTAGGGGCGGGAGCTTCAACGAGCAGTACTTC.

CDR3 protein: CASSICEQYF. DNA for the CDR3: TGTGCCAGTAGTATATGCGAGCAGTACTTC. This chain connects TRBV19 to TRBJ2-7; unclear D gene. V lost 2 bases and J lost 6, with 2 bases in between. The germline V gene encodes CDR1 LNHDA and CDR2 SQIVND (reference sequence). This CDR3 is 10 amino acids long.

This clonotype appeared many times. This chain joins TRBV7-2 and TRBJ1-5; 7 bases line up with TRBD1. This CDR3 contains 14 residues. V was clipped by 0 bases and J by 6 bases; unmatched bases: 2. In germline, CDR1 is SGHTA, CDR2 FQGNSA. CDR3 residues: CASSLARGVQPQHF. DNA of the CDR3: TGTGCCAGCAGCTTAGCCAGGGGGGTTCAGCCCCAGCATTTT.

This clonotype appeared once. The CDR3 end shows no conserved phenylalanine or tryptophan, and so a read error is likely. V and J are TRBV14 and TRBJ2-3; 10 bases are shared with TRBD1. The CDR3 totals 15 residues. Germline lookup yields CDR1 SGHDN and CDR2 FVKESK. V was clipped by 3 bases and J by 3 bases; unmatched bases: 3. The CDR3 is CASSQLGQGTDTQYS. CDR3 coding DNA: TGTGCCAGCAGCCAGCTGGGACAGGGGACAGATACGCAGTATTCT.

This clonotype was seen a few times. V is TRBV27 and J is TRBJ2-3; TRBD1 matches 9 bases. CDR3 length equals 15 residues. From germline, CDR1 is MNHEY and CDR2 SMNVEV (reference sequence). V lost 6 bases and J lost 4; bases outside the gene matches: 8. The CDR3 sequence is CASSRGTGWADTQYF. The CDR3 coding sequence is TGTGCCAGCAGCCGAGGGACAGGGTGGGCAGATACGCAGTATTTT.

This clonotype was seen at least ten times. V usage is TRBV10-3 and J usage is TRBJ2-1; possible D gene TRBD1, 6 bases. Trimming cost V 2 bases and J 10 bases, with 12 bases left between them. The CDR3 contains 13 residues. Germline assignment: CDR1 ENHRY and CDR2 SYGVKD. In DNA, the CDR3 is TGTGCCATCAGTGAGCAAACAGGGAGAGAGCAGTTCTTC. Translation: CAISEQTGREQFF.

This chain joins TRBV27 and TRBJ2-3; D is perhaps TRBD1 (6 bases). The CDR3 is 13 residues long. Trimming removed 6 bases at V and 0 bases at J, with 7 bases between. The germline gives CDR1 MNHEY, CDR2 SMNVEV (reference sequence). The CDR3 here is CASRQGSTDTQYF. CDR3 DNA: TGTGCCAGCAGACAGGGAAGCACAGATACGCAGTATTTT.

The chain links TRBV7-3 to TRBJ2-7, with D possibly called TRBD1 or TRBD2 (5 bases each). Germline V gene lookup returns CDR1 SGHTA and CDR2 FQGTGA. The V and J ends lost 4 bases and 7 bases respectively, with 14 bases between them. The CDR3 covers 13 residues. The CDR3 sequence is CASSYEGLGEQYF. CDR3 nucleotide sequence: TGTGCCAGCAGCTACGAGGGGTTGGGTGAGCAGTACTTC.

This clonotype was observed a few times. This chain links TRBV6-5 with TRBJ2-1, with D perhaps TRBD1 or TRBD2 (5 bases each). Germline CDR1 and CDR2: MNHEY and SVGAGI. The CDR3 sequence is 16 residues long. The germline V and J ends were trimmed by 6 bases and 0 bases, with 15 bases remaining between them. CDR3 bases: TGTGCCAGCAGAGAAACCGGGACCAACTCCTACAATGAGCAGTTCTTC. The encoded protein is CASRETGTNSYNEQFF.

This clonotype showed up many times. The chain is built from TRBV7-9 and TRBJ2-1; TRBD2 might be the D (5 bases). The length of the CDR3 is 16 residues. Germline V CDR1 and CDR2: SEHNR, FQNEAQ (reference sequence). The V end was cut by 5 bases, the J end by 0 bases, with 14 bases between. The CDR3 DNA sequence: TGTGCCAGCAGCGAGACGGGGTCCAGCTCCTACAATGAGCAGTTCTTC. This translates into CASSETGSSSYNEQFF.

This clonotype was recorded a few times. This rearrangement joins TRBV7-2 to TRBJ2-5; D unclear. The V end was cut by 3 bases, the J end by 4 bases, with 9 bases between. CDR3 length equals 13 residues. Per the germline V gene, CDR1 is SGHTA and CDR2 is FQGNSA. CDR3: CASSFRRIETQYF. In DNA form, the CDR3 reads TGTGCCAGCAGCTTTAGGCGGATAGAGACCCAGTACTTC. Full variable domain (outside the CDR3, taken from reference TRBV7-2 and TRBJ2-5): GAGVSQSPSNKVTEKGKDVELRCDPISGHTALYWYRQSLGQGLEFLIYFQGNSAPDKSGLPSDRFSAERTGGSVSTLTIQRTQQEDSAVYLCASSFRRIETQYFGPGTRLLVL.

V gene TRBV4-3 combines with J gene TRBJ2-6, with a tentative D call TRBD2 (5 bases). This CDR3 is built from 18 residues. CDR1 and CDR2 (germline): LGHNA, YSLEER. V dropped 1 base and J dropped 4 bases, with 17 bases sitting between them. The CDR3: CASSQVATSGRGANVLTF. The CDR3 coding sequence is TGCGCCAGCAGCCAAGTCGCAACTTCGGGAAGGGGGGCCAACGTCCTGACTTTC.

This clonotype has more than one count but fewer than ten. V gene TRBV6-2 or TRBV6-3 combines with J gene TRBJ2-2; perhaps TRBD2 as D (5 bases). The CDR3 has 14 residues. Trimming pared 7 bases from V and 3 bases from J, leaving 12 bases between. Germline CDR1 reads MNHEY; CDR2 reads SVGEGT. This CDR3 is CASTLRADTGELFF. The CDR3 DNA reads as TGTGCCAGCACATTGAGGGCTGACACCGGGGAGCTGTTTTTT.

V and J are TRBV6-2 or TRBV6-3 and TRBJ2-7; TRBD2 aligns across 7 bases. The ends lost 1 base at V and 3 bases at J; junction bases unmatched: 6. The CDR3 sequence is 15 residues long. CDR1 is MNHEY, CDR2 SVGEGT, per germline. CDR3 sequence reads: CASSYLGLPLYEQYF. In DNA form, the CDR3 reads TGTGCCAGCAGTTACTTGGGACTACCCCTCTACGAGCAGTACTTC.

This sequence joins TRBV5-4 and TRBJ2-1; 7 bases match TRBD2. The germline V gene encodes CDR1 SGHNT and CDR2 YYREEE (reference sequence). This CDR3 is built from 14 residues. Trimming cost V 7 bases and J 4 bases; bases outside gene matches: 8. The CDR3 region is CASGPGGSYNEQFF. The CDR3 bases are TGTGCCAGCGGTCCGGGAGGATCTTACAATGAGCAGTTCTTC.

The chain employs TRBV6-1 and TRBJ2-3, with 10 bases that match TRBD2. Germline V gives CDR1 MNHNS, CDR2 SASEGT. The CDR3 has 16 amino acids. The J segment lost 4 bases and the V segment lost 0 bases, leaving 4 bases of the junction unmatched. CDR3 loop: CASSEASGRSADTQYF. DNA of the CDR3: TGTGCCAGCAGTGAAGCTAGCGGGAGGAGTGCAGATACGCAGTATTTT.

This clonotype was detected only a few times. The rearrangement links TRBV12-5 to TRBJ2-7; D possibly uses TRBD1 or TRBD2 (5 bases each). Germline values: CDR1 LGHNT, CDR2 FRNRAP. The CDR3 is 17 residues long. Trimming shortened V by 2 bases and J by 2 bases, and 19 bases separated the two germline ends. CDR3 loop: CASGLYPTGTGAYEQYF. The DNA of the CDR3 is TGTGCTAGTGGTTTGTACCCGACCGGGACCGGGGCCTACGAGCAGTACTTC.

The chain recombines TRBV12-3 or TRBV12-4 with TRBJ2-6, with TRBD1 matching 7 bases. Trimming removed 5 bases from V and 1 base from J; junction bases left unmatched: 11. This CDR3 has 18 amino acids. CDR3 bases: TGTGCCAGCAGTCCCCTGACAGGGATTGAGTCTGGGGCCAACGTCCTGACTTTC. Translating gives CASSPLTGIESGANVLTF.

The rearrangement uses TRBV7-9 and TRBJ2-1; 13 bases are shared with TRBD2. Trimming at V came to 3 bases and at J to 7 bases, leaving 15 bases not matched to a gene. Looked up from germline, CDR1 is SEHNR and CDR2 is FQNEAQ (reference sequence). This CDR3 spans 19 amino acids. This CDR3 reads CASSFRRFRTSGSWNEQFF. CDR3 nucleotide sequence: TGTGCCAGCAGCTTCCGAAGATTCCGGACTAGCGGGAGTTGGAATGAGCAGTTCTTC.